What follows are 32 T cell receptor beta chains derived from one specimen sequenced in a study of Graves' ophthalmopathy and Graves' hyperthyroidism. Beta-chain TCR CDR3 regions were amplified from RNA transcripts. The library came from an HTBI-primed first-round RT-PCR and a second-round multiplex PCR. TCRdb re-called the multiplex PCR reads through MiXCR, storing one row per CDR3 protein. The data contain 400,000 to 500,000 distinct CDR3 sequences, around 21% of them seen just once; the ten biggest clones take up roughly 3%. Sequencing input: peripheral blood. The receptors come from a woman in her late teens or twenties with stable Graves' hyperthyroidism.

This clonotype was detected ten times or more. The junction shows a germline mismatch at one end, possibly a read error. This chain links TRBV6-1 with TRBJ2-4; no clear D. The germline gives CDR1 MNHNS, CDR2 SASEGT. The CDR3 loop spans 15 amino acids. CDR3 DNA: TGTGCCAGCAGTGCAACCAATTGGTCCAAAAACATTAAGTACTTC. It is translated as CASSATNWSKNIKYF.

The chain combines TRBV2 with TRBJ2-7, with 8 bases aligning to TRBD2. This CDR3 has 15 residues. CDR1 is SNHLY, CDR2 FYNNEI, per germline. Unmatched junction bases numbered 5, after V lost 1 base and J lost 3 bases. CDR3 coding DNA: TGTGCCAGCAGTGAAGAAGGGACTAGGGGCTACGAGCAGTACTTC. The encoded protein is CASSEEGTRGYEQYF. Using reference TRBV2 and TRBJ2-7 for the parts outside the CDR3, the full variable domain is EPEVTQTPSHQVTQMGQEVILRCVPISNHLYFYWYRQILGQKVEFLVSFYNNEISEKSEIFDDQFSVERPDGSNFTLKIRSTKLEDSAMYFCASSEEGTRGYEQYFGPGTRLTVT.

In its sample, this clonotype was seen once. V usage is TRBV12-3 or TRBV12-4 and J usage is TRBJ1-6; maybe TRBD1 (5 bases). V lost 1 base and J 9 bases, leaving 19 bases between the germline ends. This CDR3 is 17 amino acids long. Written as DNA, the CDR3 is TGTGCCAGCAGTTTAGGGGTGGGCACAGGTCCGGGTTCACCCCTCCACTTT. Residues: CASSLGVGTGPGSPLHF.

The sample holds many counts of this clonotype. V gene TRBV12-3 or TRBV12-4 combines with J gene TRBJ2-7; D is perhaps TRBD1 or TRBD2 (5 bases each). The ends were cut back, 5 bases at V and 4 bases at J, with 15 bases in the middle. The CDR3 is made up of 14 amino acids. The CDR3 is CASSPGPGLYEQYF. CDR3 DNA sequence: TGTGCCAGCAGTCCGGGGCCGGGGTTGTACGAGCAGTACTTC.

This clonotype was counted ten times or more. V usage is TRBV12-3 or TRBV12-4 and J usage is TRBJ1-5; 10 bases align to TRBD1. The CDR3 contains 14 residues. V lost 4 bases, J lost 7 bases, and 4 bases stayed unmatched. The DNA of the CDR3 is TGTGCCAGCAGTTCCGGGACAGGGGAGCAGCCCCAGCATTTT. Protein: CASSSGTGEQPQHF.

The sample holds many counts of this clonotype. The chain carries TRBV7-8 and TRBJ2-5; 11 nucleotides agree with TRBD1. J was trimmed by 1 base and V by 5 bases; bases with no gene match: 9. Germline V CDR1 and CDR2: SGHVS, FQNEAQ. The CDR3 has 17 residues. The CDR3 protein is CASSVLRGQGGQETQYF. The DNA for the CDR3 is TGTGCCAGCAGCGTATTGCGGGGACAGGGGGGCCAAGAGACCCAGTACTTC. Full variable domain (missing parts from reference TRBV7-8 and TRBJ2-5): GAGVSQSPRYKVAKRGQDVALRCDPISGHVSLFWYQQALGQGPEFLTYFQNEAQLDKSGLPSDRFFAERPEGSVSTLKIQRTQQEDSAVYLCASSVLRGQGGQETQYFGPGTRLLVL.

Remarks on this clonotype: A single base separates this from a much larger clone, so it may be a read error. The rearrangement joins TRBV28 to TRBJ1-6; 8 bases map to TRBD1. The CDR3 is 15 residues long. Germline-derived CDR1 and CDR2 are MDHEN and SYDVKM. The CDR3 sequence: CSSSPAGTGNSPLHF. For the CDR3, the DNA is TGTTCCAGCAGTCCAGCAGGGACAGGAAATTCACCCCTCCACTTT.

This clonotype was seen once. A much larger clone differs by one base, so this may be a read error. The chain is built from TRBV7-3 and TRBJ2-4, with TRBD2 matching over 8 bases. Germline V lookup: CDR1 SGHTA, CDR2 FQGTGA. The CDR3 runs 15 residues. The CDR3 here is CASSFGGGRLDIKYF. For the CDR3, the DNA is TGTGCCAGCAGCTTTGGTGGCGGGAGGTTGGACATTAAGTACTTC.

This clonotype was observed many times. This sequence may be a read error, since a much larger clone differs from it by one base. The chain uses TRBV28 and TRBJ1-2; no reliable D call. CDR1 and CDR2 (germline): MDHEN, SYDVKM. There are 10 residues in the CDR3. Trimming stripped 4 bases from V and 4 bases from J, with 1 base between. The CDR3 nucleotides read TGTGCCAGCAGTTCCTATGGCTACACCTTC. Amino acids: CASSSYGYTF.

This clonotype was counted ten times or more. The V gene is TRBV7-2, the J gene TRBJ1-1, with D possibly matching TRBD1 (5 bases). The CDR3 is 14 amino acids. With 0 bases removed from V and 4 bases from J, the gap between germline ends came to 9 bases. Germline-derived CDR1 and CDR2 are SGHTA and FQGNSA. The CDR3 region has the DNA TGTGCCAGCAGCTTAGCGGGGGGGATCACTGAAGCTTTCTTT. Its translation is CASSLAGGITEAFF. The variable domain in full, completed from reference TRBV7-2 and TRBJ1-1, reads GAGVSQSPSNKVTEKGKDVELRCDPISGHTALYWYRQSLGQGLEFLIYFQGNSAPDKSGLPSDRFSAERTGGSVSTLTIQRTQQEDSAVYLCASSLAGGITEAFFGQGTRLTVV.

This clonotype was seen repeatedly, ten times or more. V usage is TRBV20-1 and J usage is TRBJ1-2, with TRBD1 matching 8 bases. Germline lookup yields CDR1 DFQATT and CDR2 SNEGSKA (reference sequence). Unmatched junction bases numbered 3, after V lost 5 bases and J lost 4 bases. The CDR3 is made up of 12 amino acids. In DNA, the CDR3 is TGCAGTGCTCCAGACAGGGGCTATGGCTACACCTTC. Translated, it gives CSAPDRGYGYTF.

This clonotype was recorded many times. The chain has TRBV12-5 and TRBJ2-2; the D call may be TRBD1 or TRBD2 (5 bases each). The ends were cut back, 2 bases at V and 3 bases at J, with 10 bases in the middle. The CDR3 has 15 residues. CDR1 is LGHNT and CDR2 is FRNRAP in the germline V gene. The CDR3 bases are TGTGCTAGTGGTTTGAAGCAGGGAGACACCGGGGAGCTGTTTTTT. It codes for CASGLKQGDTGELFF. Variable domain in full (rest from reference TRBV12-5 and TRBJ2-2): DARVTQTPRHKVTEMGQEVTMRCQPILGHNTVFWYRQTMMQGLELLAYFRNRAPLDDSGMPKDRFSAEMPDATLATLKIQPSEPRDSAVYFCASGLKQGDTGELFFGEGSRLTVL.

The sample holds many counts of this clonotype. The rearrangement joins TRBV19 to TRBJ2-5; TRBD2 is a possible D gene (5 bases). Germline loops: CDR1 LNHDA, CDR2 SQIVND (reference sequence). The CDR3 spans 13 residues. V lost 6 bases, J lost 7 bases, and 15 bases lay in between. The CDR3 loop is CASSEGLTTTQYF. Written as DNA, the CDR3 is TGTGCCAGTAGCGAAGGACTGACCACGACCCAGTACTTC.

This clonotype was seen many times. The gene calls are TRBV5-1 and TRBJ1-1, with D tentatively TRBD1 (5 bases). CDR3 length: 15 amino acids. Germline V gene lookup returns CDR1 SGHRS and CDR2 YFSETQ. Trimming removed 4 bases from V and 1 base from J, with 14 bases in between. The CDR3 here is CASSGSGTGNTEAFF. The DNA of the CDR3 is TGCGCCAGCAGCGGCTCCGGGACGGGGAACACTGAAGCTTTCTTT.

In this sample, this clonotype turned up many times. The chain uses TRBV20-1 and TRBJ2-5, with TRBD2 matching 12 bases. The CDR3 is 16 amino acids. In germline, CDR1 is DFQATT, CDR2 SNEGSKA (reference sequence). With V trimmed by 3 bases and J by 5 bases, 10 bases remained unmatched. The CDR3 DNA sequence: TGCAGTGCTAGTATCGGACTAGCGGGATTTGGGGAGACCCAGTACTTC. Translation: CSASIGLAGFGETQYF.

The chain combines TRBV9 with TRBJ1-2, with unresolved D. This CDR3 spans 13 amino acids. V was shortened by 0 bases and J by 7 bases, with 10 bases between the two germline ends. Germline loops: CDR1 SGDLS, CDR2 YYNGEE. The CDR3 DNA reads as TGTGCCAGCAGCGTAGGTGCACAGCGTGGCTACACCTTC. This gives the protein CASSVGAQRGYTF.

This clonotype was counted ten times or more. Written as DNA, the CDR3 is TGTGCCAGCAGCCCCAGCGGGAGGGTGTACCACGAGCAGTACTTC. Amino acid sequence: CASSPSGRVYHEQYF. The chain is built from TRBV12-3 or TRBV12-4 and TRBJ2-7, with 10 nucleotides matching TRBD2. The CDR3 contains 15 residues. V dropped 6 bases and J dropped 5; count of bases not matched to a gene: 10.

The sample holds many counts of this clonotype. This sequence joins TRBV2 and TRBJ1-5, with TRBD1 identical over 7 bases. From germline, CDR1 is SNHLY and CDR2 FYNNEI. This CDR3 region has 16 residues. V shed 6 bases, J shed 0 bases, and the junction held 8 bases outside the gene matches. Here the CDR3 DNA reads TGTGCCAGCAGACCCCGGGACAGAGCTAGCAATCAGCCCCAGCATTTT. Amino acid sequence: CASRPRDRASNQPQHF.

In the case of this clonotype: A much larger clone is a single base away; this may be a read error. The V gene is TRBV28, the J gene TRBJ1-1, with D uncertain. There are 14 residues in the CDR3. The V and J ends lost 3 bases and 6 bases respectively, with 14 bases between them. The germline V gene encodes CDR1 MDHEN and CDR2 SYDVKM. This CDR3 is CASSFLAGHSEAFF. DNA for the CDR3: TGTGCCAGCAGTTTCCTGGCGGGTCACTCTGAAGCTTTCTTT.

This clonotype came up many times. V gene TRBV10-3 combines with J gene TRBJ1-5, with 7 bases that match TRBD1. V trimming: 7 bases; J trimming: 3 bases; junction bases outside the gene matches: 3. The CDR3 length is 13 residues. CDR1 and CDR2 (germline): ENHRY, SYGVKD. The CDR3 loop is CAIKGTDNQPQHF. For the CDR3, the DNA is TGTGCCATCAAGGGGACAGACAATCAGCCCCAGCATTTT.

This clonotype was recorded at least ten times. CDR3 in DNA: TGCAGCGTTGTCAGAGTTCCAGGGGGCATGAACACTGAAGCTTTCTTT. The encoded protein is CSVVRVPGGMNTEAFF. The V and J genes are TRBV29-1 and TRBJ1-1, with 8 bases aligning to TRBD1. Per germline, CDR1 SQVTM and CDR2 ANQGSEA. There are 16 residues in the CDR3. V lost 4 bases and J lost 0; bases outside the gene matches: 10.

To note about this clonotype: A single base separates this from a much larger clone, so it may be a read error. The genes are TRBV10-3 and TRBJ2-2, with D possibly being TRBD1 or TRBD2 (5 bases each). In germline, CDR1 is ENHRY, CDR2 SYGVKD. The CDR3 loop spans 15 amino acids. CDR3 region: CAISESRVDTGELCF. The CDR3 nucleotides are TGTGCCATCAGTGAGTCCAGGGTCGACACCGGGGAGCTGTGTTTT.

The chain has TRBV12-3 or TRBV12-4 and TRBJ1-2; no clear D. There are 13 residues in the CDR3. Trimming took 4 bases from V and 2 from J, leaving 8 bases between them. Written as DNA, the CDR3 is TGTGCCAGCAGTTCGAGCGTGAACTATGGCTACACCTTC. This codes for CASSSSVNYGYTF.

This clonotype was counted many times. The chain combines TRBV5-1 with TRBJ1-3; no clear D gene. CDR1 and CDR2 (germline): SGHRS, YFSETQ. The CDR3 sequence is 15 residues long. V gave up 5 bases and J gave up 0 bases, with 12 bases separating them. The CDR3 sequence: CASSLSGSSGNTIYF. The CDR3 DNA sequence: TGCGCCAGCAGTTTGTCAGGTAGCTCTGGAAACACCATATATTTT. The full variable domain, rest sourced from reference TRBV5-1 and TRBJ1-3, is KAGVTQTPRYLIKTRGQQVTLSCSPISGHRSVSWYQQTPGQGLQFLFEYFSETQRNKGNFPGRFSGRQFSNSRSEMNVSTLELGDSALYLCASSLSGSSGNTIYFGEGSWLTVV.

This clonotype has a count of ten or more. V and J are TRBV12-5 and TRBJ2-5; no clear D. The CDR3 sequence is 16 residues long. V was clipped by 0 bases and J by 5 bases, with 16 bases between them. The germline CDR1 and CDR2 sequences are LGHNT and FRNRAP. CDR3 bases: TGTGCTAGTGGTTTGGTACGGTCCGGGCGAGTGGAGACCCAGTACTTC. Its translation: CASGLVRSGRVETQYF. Complete variable domain (other parts from reference TRBV12-5 and TRBJ2-5): DARVTQTPRHKVTEMGQEVTMRCQPILGHNTVFWYRQTMMQGLELLAYFRNRAPLDDSGMPKDRFSAEMPDATLATLKIQPSEPRDSAVYFCASGLVRSGRVETQYFGPGTRLLVL.

This clonotype was seen ten or more times. The chain has TRBV7-2 and TRBJ2-2; D not certain. CDR3 length: 14 residues. Germline-derived CDR1 and CDR2 are SGHTA and FQGNSA. Trimming took off 4 bases at V and 7 bases at J, with 13 bases between the two ends. In nucleotides, the CDR3 is TGTGCCAGCAGCTCTCGTTCCGGCTTCGGGGAGCTGTTTTTT. It is translated as CASSSRSGFGELFF.

This clonotype was seen many times. The chain is built from TRBV20-1 and TRBJ1-2; weak D call: TRBD1 (6 bases). V dropped 0 bases and J dropped 2 bases, with 16 bases sitting between them. The germline V gene has CDR1 DFQATT and CDR2 SNEGSKA (reference sequence). CDR3 length equals 16 residues. The CDR3 region is CSARDHPGQVNYGYTF. In DNA form, the CDR3 reads TGCAGTGCTAGAGATCATCCGGGACAAGTAAACTATGGCTACACCTTC.

There are many counts of this clonotype. The chain joins TRBV6-5 to TRBJ1-1; D may be TRBD1 (6 bases). Germline-derived CDR1 and CDR2 are MNHEY and SVGAGI. The V end lost 2 bases, the J end lost 7 bases, and 17 bases lay between the germline ends. The CDR3 length is 15 residues. The CDR3 spells CASSYPRGRTVEAFF. The CDR3, as DNA: TGTGCCAGCAGTTACCCCAGAGGCCGGACAGTTGAAGCTTTCTTT.

This clonotype was recorded many times. The rearrangement links TRBV6-5 to TRBJ1-1, with D perhaps matching TRBD1 (6 bases). CDR1 is MNHEY, CDR2 SVGAGI, per germline. V lost 8 bases to trimming and J lost 3 bases, with 19 bases between them. The CDR3 totals 15 residues. The CDR3 nucleotides are TGTGCCAGCGCAGCCCAGGGACACTCACACACTGAAGCTTTCTTT. Encoded protein: CASAAQGHSHTEAFF.

This clonotype was counted many times. V is TRBV5-6 and J is TRBJ1-1; unclear D gene. The CDR3 loop spans 12 amino acids. CDR1 is SGHDT, CDR2 YYEEEE, per germline. Trimming took off 1 base at V and 7 bases at J, with 8 bases between the two ends. CDR3 protein: CASSLRRLEAFF. The CDR3 nucleotides are TGTGCCAGCAGCTTGCGTCGGCTTGAAGCTTTCTTT. The variable domain in full, with the rest retrieved from reference TRBV5-6 and TRBJ1-1, is DAGVTQSPTHLIKTRGQQVTLRCSPKSGHDTVSWYQQALGQGPQFIFQYYEEEERQRGNFPDRFSGHQFPNYSSELNVNALLLGDSALYLCASSLRRLEAFFGQGTRLTVV.

The V and J genes are TRBV7-3 and TRBJ2-2; possible D gene TRBD1, 6 bases. The length of the CDR3 is 15 residues. CDR1 and CDR2 (germline): SGHTA, FQGTGA. Trimming took off 4 bases at V and 5 bases at J, with 14 bases between the two ends. CDR3 nucleotide sequence: TGTGCCAGCAGCTCACCCACAGGGACAACCGGGGAGCTGTTTTTT. Its protein is CASSSPTGTTGELFF. The whole variable domain, remainder taken from reference TRBV7-3 and TRBJ2-2, is GAGVSQTPSNKVTEKGKYVELRCDPISGHTALYWYRQSLGQGPEFLIYFQGTGAADDSGLPNDRFFAVRPEGSVSTLKIQRTERGDSAVYLCASSSPTGTTGELFFGEGSRLTVL.

This clonotype was observed at least ten times. The chain uses TRBV12-3 or TRBV12-4 and TRBJ1-1; TRBD1 is a possible D gene (5 bases). This CDR3 is 12 amino acids long. Trimming took 8 bases from V and 3 from J, leaving 10 bases between them. The CDR3 DNA reads TGTGCCAGCGGGCAGGGTGACACTGAAGCTTTCTTT. Protein product: CASGQGDTEAFF.